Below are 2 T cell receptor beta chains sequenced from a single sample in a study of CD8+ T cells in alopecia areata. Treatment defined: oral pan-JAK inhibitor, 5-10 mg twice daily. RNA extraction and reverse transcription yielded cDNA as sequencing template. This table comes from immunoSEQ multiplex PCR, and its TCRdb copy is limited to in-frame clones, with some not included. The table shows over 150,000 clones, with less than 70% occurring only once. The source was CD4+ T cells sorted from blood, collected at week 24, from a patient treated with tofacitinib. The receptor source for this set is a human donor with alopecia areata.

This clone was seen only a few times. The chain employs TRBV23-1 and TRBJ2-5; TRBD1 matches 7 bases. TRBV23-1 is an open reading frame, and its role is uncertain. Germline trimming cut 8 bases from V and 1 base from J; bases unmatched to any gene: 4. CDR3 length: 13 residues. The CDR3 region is CASGRDSQETQYF. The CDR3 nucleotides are TGCGCCAGCGGCCGGGACAGCCAAGAGACCCAGTACTTC.

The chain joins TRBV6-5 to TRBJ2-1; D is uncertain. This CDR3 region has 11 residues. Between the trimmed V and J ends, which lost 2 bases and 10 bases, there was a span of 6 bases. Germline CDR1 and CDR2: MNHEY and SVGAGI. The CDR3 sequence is CASSYRQEQFF. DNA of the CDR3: TGTGCCAGCAGTTACCGCCAGGAGCAGTTCTTC.